This TCR beta chain was observed in a study of cytomegalovirus exposure and HLA in healthy donors. Study-level results: Later, TCR association rates were found to vary by HLA locus, highest for DRB1 and lowest for HLA-C.

PCR amplification relied on 60 Vbeta primers (plus 13 Jbeta primers). TCRdb keeps only in-frame clones here, not all; method: immunoSEQ multiplex PCR. The sample lists about 130,000 clones; more than 70% were seen once. Germline-derived CDR1 and CDR2 are MNHEY and SVGAGI. The CDR3 is 14 amino acids. Trimming stripped 6 bases from V and 9 bases from J, with 18 bases between. Of note for this clone: Its antigen is not identified.

Though nominally healthy at sampling, donors likely had unrecorded immune exposures. The sequenced sample consisted of PBMCs. The TCR comes from a woman in her twenties or thirties in good health and CMV-seropositive. The gene calls are TRBV6-5 and TRBJ2-1, with D possibly TRBD2 on 7 matching bases. The CDR3, as DNA: TGTGCCAGCAGCCCTAGGGGGGGTCCAAGTGAGCAGTTCTTC. Encoded protein: CASSPRGGPSEQFF.